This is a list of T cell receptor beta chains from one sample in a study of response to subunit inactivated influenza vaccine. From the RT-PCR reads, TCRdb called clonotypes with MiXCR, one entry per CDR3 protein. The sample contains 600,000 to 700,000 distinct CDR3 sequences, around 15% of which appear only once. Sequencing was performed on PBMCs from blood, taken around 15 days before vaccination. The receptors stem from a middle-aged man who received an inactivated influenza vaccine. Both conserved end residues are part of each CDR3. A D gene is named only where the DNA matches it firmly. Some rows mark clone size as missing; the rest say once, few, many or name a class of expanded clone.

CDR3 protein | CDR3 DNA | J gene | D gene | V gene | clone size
CSVVGQAGQPQHF | TGCAGCGTTGTGGGACAGGCAGGTCAGCCCCAGCATTTT | TRBJ1-5 | TRBD1 | TRBV29-1 | NA
CASSVPGLAMYNEQFF | TGTGCCAGCAGCGTACCGGGACTAGCGATGTACAATGAGCAGTTCTTC | TRBJ2-1 | TRBD2 | TRBV9 | many
CASSSGTSGQQFF | TGTGCCAGCAGTTCCGGGACTAGCGGACAGCAGTTCTTC | TRBJ2-1 | TRBD2 | TRBV28 | NA
CASSSRGSGNQPQHF | TGTGCCAGCAGTTCCAGGGGATCTGGCAATCAGCCCCAGCATTTT | TRBJ1-5 | NA | TRBV12-3/TRBV12-4 | many
CASSEHGSWSDTQYF | TGTGCCAGCAGTGAACACGGGAGCTGGTCAGATACGCAGTATTTT | TRBJ2-3 | NA | TRBV2 | few
CSVEDMGLRGEQYF | TGCAGCGTTGAAGATATGGGGTTGAGAGGCGAGCAGTACTTC | TRBJ2-7 | NA | TRBV29-1 | few
CSAAPKYGNTIYF | TGCAGTGCCGCACCCAAATATGGAAACACCATATATTTT | TRBJ1-3 | NA | TRBV20-1 | few
CASSLPLTGELFF | TGTGCCAGCAGTCTGCCCCTCACCGGGGAGCTGTTTTTT | TRBJ2-2 | NA | TRBV2 | many
CASSPMRGRVFTDTQYF | TGCGCCAGCAGCCCCATGAGGGGCAGGGTGTTTACAGATACGCAGTATTTT | TRBJ2-3 | NA | TRBV4-3 | few
CASSPRYSGRPYEQYF | TGTGCCAGCAGTCCCAGATATAGCGGGAGACCCTACGAGCAGTACTTC | TRBJ2-7 | TRBD2 | TRBV28 | many
CAWSVGLAGREQFF | TGTGCCTGGAGTGTTGGACTAGCGGGTAGAGAGCAGTTCTTC | TRBJ2-1 | TRBD2 | TRBV30 | NA
CASISDPVSADTQYF | TGTGCCAGCATTTCGGATCCAGTGAGCGCAGATACGCAGTATTTT | TRBJ2-3 | NA | TRBV28 | few
CSASLRPADTQYF | TGCAGTGCTAGCCTGCGCCCCGCGGATACGCAGTATTTT | TRBJ2-3 | NA | TRBV20-1 | NA
CASSVGQGSNQPQHF | TGTGCCAGTAGTGTGGGACAGGGGAGCAATCAGCCCCAGCATTTT | TRBJ1-5 | TRBD1 | TRBV19 | NA
CASSLGLAGGRQETQYF | TGTGCCAGCAGCCTGGGACTAGCGGGGGGCCGTCAAGAGACCCAGTACTTC | TRBJ2-5 | TRBD2 | TRBV12-3/TRBV12-4 | few
CSARGTGKYEQYF | TGCAGTGCTAGGGGGACAGGGAAGTACGAGCAGTACTTC | TRBJ2-7 | TRBD1 | TRBV20-1 | NA
CASSVASGVIDTQYF | TGTGCCAGCAGCGTAGCGTCAGGGGTTATAGATACGCAGTATTTT | TRBJ2-3 | NA | TRBV9 | NA
CSARDLKGGNTEAFF | TGCAGTGCTAGAGATCTAAAGGGAGGCAACACTGAAGCTTTCTTT | TRBJ1-1 | NA | TRBV20-1 | few
CASSQTGVWGVGEQYF | TGCGCCAGCAGCCAAACAGGGGTTTGGGGTGTCGGCGAGCAGTACTTC | TRBJ2-7 | TRBD1 | TRBV4-3 | NA
CSVGAGSREKLFF | TGCAGCGTTGGTGCAGGGAGTAGGGAAAAACTGTTTTTT | TRBJ1-4 | NA | TRBV29-1 | NA
CASSPGTGTGKLFF | TGTGCCAGCAGCCCCGGGACAGGGACAGGAAAACTGTTTTTT | TRBJ1-4 | TRBD1 | TRBV11-2 | many
CASSLVSLGQPNTDTQYF | TGCGCCAGCAGCTTGGTTTCCCTGGGACAGCCAAACACAGATACGCAGTATTTT | TRBJ2-3 | TRBD1 | TRBV5-1 | few
CSVGPTYEAFF | TGCAGCGTTGGGCCAACTTACGAAGCTTTCTTT | TRBJ1-1 | NA | TRBV29-1 | NA
CASSRDRGYYEQYF | TGTGCCAGCAGCCGGGACAGGGGATACTACGAGCAGTACTTC | TRBJ2-7 | TRBD1 | TRBV3-1 | NA
CASSHRGSDYGYTF | TGTGCCAGCAGCCATAGAGGGTCAGACTATGGCTACACCTTC | TRBJ1-2 | NA | TRBV3-1 | few
CATRGGTYNEQFF | TGTGCCACCAGGGGGGGGACCTACAATGAGCAGTTCTTC | TRBJ2-1 | TRBD2 | TRBV24-1 | NA
CASSQNNYGYTF | TGTGCCAGCAGCCAAAATAACTATGGCTACACCTTC | TRBJ1-2 | NA | TRBV16 | many
CSARRREAQRPDTQYF | TGCAGTGCTAGGAGACGGGAGGCACAGCGGCCAGATACGCAGTATTTT | TRBJ2-3 | TRBD2 | TRBV20-1 | NA
CAVDPRGDKNIQYF | TGTGCCGTGGACCCGCGAGGGGACAAAAACATTCAGTACTTC | TRBJ2-4 | NA | TRBV30 | few